This TCR beta chain came from a study of T cell repertoires in cytomegalovirus infection. Whole-study context: Public signatures in TCR beta pointed to CMV infection and matching HLA type.

V lost 6 bases and J 7 bases, leaving 12 bases between the germline ends. The CDR3 has 13 amino acids. Germline values: CDR1 SGHTA, CDR2 FQGNSA. TCRdb redid the calling of the reads with MiXCR, one entry per CDR3 protein. The table includes roughly 320,000 distinct CDR3 sequences, over 7.5% detected once. Material for sequencing was PBMCs. This sequence originates from a human donor in good health (CMV status not recorded). Some clones in this sample may be carry-over from other donors' samples. The chain combines TRBV7-2 with TRBJ1-4; possibly TRBD1 for D (5 bases). The CDR3 loop is CASSSGFREKLFF. The CDR3 nucleotides are TGTGCCAGCAGTTCAGGGTTCCGTGAAAAACTGTTTTTT.